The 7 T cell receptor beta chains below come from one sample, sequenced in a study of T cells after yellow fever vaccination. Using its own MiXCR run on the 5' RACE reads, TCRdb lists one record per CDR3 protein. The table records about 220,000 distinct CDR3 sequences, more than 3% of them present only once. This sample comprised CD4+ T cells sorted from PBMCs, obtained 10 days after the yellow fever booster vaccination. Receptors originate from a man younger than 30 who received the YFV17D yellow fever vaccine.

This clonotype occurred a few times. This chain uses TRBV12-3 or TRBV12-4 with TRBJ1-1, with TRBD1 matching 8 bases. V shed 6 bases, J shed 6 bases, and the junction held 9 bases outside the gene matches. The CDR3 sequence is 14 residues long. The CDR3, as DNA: TGTGCCAGCAGGACCGGACAGGGTACCGCTGAAGCTTTCTTT. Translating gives CASRTGQGTAEAFF.

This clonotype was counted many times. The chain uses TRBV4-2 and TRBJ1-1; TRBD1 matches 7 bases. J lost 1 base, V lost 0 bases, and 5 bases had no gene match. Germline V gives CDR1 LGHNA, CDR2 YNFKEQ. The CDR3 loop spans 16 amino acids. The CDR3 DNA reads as TGTGCCAGCAGCCAAGAGCGGGCAGGGGGGAACACTGAAGCTTTCTTT. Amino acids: CASSQERAGGNTEAFF.

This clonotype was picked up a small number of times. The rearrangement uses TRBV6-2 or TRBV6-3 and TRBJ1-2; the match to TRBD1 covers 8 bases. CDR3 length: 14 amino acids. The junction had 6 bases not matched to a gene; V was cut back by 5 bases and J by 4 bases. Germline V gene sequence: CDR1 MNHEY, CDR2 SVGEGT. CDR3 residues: CASSPWGQAYGYTF. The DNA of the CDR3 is TGTGCCAGCAGTCCCTGGGGACAGGCCTATGGCTACACCTTC.

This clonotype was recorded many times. The CDR3 reads CASSFWGDQPQHF. Here the CDR3 DNA reads TGTGCCAGCAGCTTTTGGGGGGATCAGCCCCAGCATTTT. The J gene is TRBJ1-5, the V gene TRBV11-2; tentative D call: TRBD1 (5 bases). This CDR3 contains 13 residues. Trimming stripped 3 bases from V and 5 bases from J, with 8 bases between. The germline V gene has CDR1 SGHAT and CDR2 FQNNGV.

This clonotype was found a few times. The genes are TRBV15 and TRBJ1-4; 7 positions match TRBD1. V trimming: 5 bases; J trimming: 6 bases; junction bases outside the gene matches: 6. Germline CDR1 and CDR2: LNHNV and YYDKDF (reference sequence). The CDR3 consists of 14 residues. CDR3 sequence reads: CATSHGQAYEKLFF. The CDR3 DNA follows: TGTGCCACCAGCCATGGACAGGCCTATGAAAAACTGTTTTTT.

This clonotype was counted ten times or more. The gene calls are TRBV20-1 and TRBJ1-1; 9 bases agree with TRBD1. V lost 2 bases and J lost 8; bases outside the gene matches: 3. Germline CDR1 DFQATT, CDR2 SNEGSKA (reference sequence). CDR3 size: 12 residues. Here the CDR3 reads CSARTTGGEAFF. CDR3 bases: TGCAGTGCTAGAACGACAGGGGGAGAAGCTTTCTTT.

In DNA form, the CDR3 reads TGCGCCAGCAGCCAAGATTTGCTGACCGGGGAGCTGTTTTTT. Its protein is CASSQDLLTGELFF. The V gene is TRBV4-3, the J gene TRBJ2-2; D ambiguous. The CDR3 covers 14 residues. The germline V gene encodes CDR1 LGHNA and CDR2 YSLEER. Trimming left V 0 bases short and J 5 bases short, with 7 bases between.